Below are 4 T cell receptor beta chains sequenced from a single sample in a study of shared clonotypes between healthy human individuals. Generated by immunoSEQ multiplex PCR, the TCRdb table keeps only in-frame clones and is missing some. The repertoire has 1.5 million to 2.5 million clones, roughly 94% of them found once; the top ten carry roughly 1.2%. Terminally differentiated effector memory CD45RA+ cells were excluded by CCR7 positive selection of CD45RO-negative cells. Sequences were obtained from naive CD8+ T cells sorted from blood. All receptors come from a man aged 18 to 30 in good health.

This clone was picked up one time. This chain connects TRBV20-1 to TRBJ2-1, with D perhaps matching TRBD1 (5 bases). Deletions cut 3 bases from V and 8 bases from J, with 8 bases between. Germline V lookup: CDR1 DFQATT, CDR2 SNEGSKA (reference sequence). The CDR3 sequence is 11 residues long. The CDR3 loop reads CSASKTDEQFF. CDR3 coding DNA: TGCAGTGCTAGTAAGACAGATGAGCAGTTCTTC.

This chain links TRBV6-1 with TRBJ2-7; 8 bases match TRBD2. The V and J ends lost 8 bases and 0 bases, in that order; junction bases with no gene match: 3. The CDR3 is made up of 13 amino acids. From germline, CDR1 is MNHNS and CDR2 SASEGT. The CDR3 sequence is CASGGGSSYEQYF. CDR3 in DNA: TGTGCCAGCGGCGGGGGGAGCTCCTACGAGCAGTACTTC.

The chain couples TRBV6-6 to TRBJ1-5, with D unclear. CDR1 is MNHNY, CDR2 SVGAGI, per germline (reference sequence). CDR3 size: 14 residues. V was trimmed by 1 base and J by 6 bases, leaving 10 bases between them. The CDR3 nucleotides read TGTGCCAGCAGTTACTTCCCAGGTACTCAGCCCCAGCATTTT. Translating gives CASSYFPGTQPQHF.

This clone occurred once. This chain uses TRBV28 with TRBJ1-1, with D uncertain. Germline V CDR1 and CDR2: MDHEN, SYDVKM. Trimming stripped 5 bases from V and 1 base from J, with 8 bases between. The CDR3 has 13 amino acids. The CDR3 region has the DNA TGTGCCAGCAGTCGCCGACAGAACACTGAAGCTTTCTTT. Protein: CASSRRQNTEAFF.